This T cell receptor (beta chain) was retrieved from a study of T-cell reconstitution after alpha-beta-depleted transplantation in children. The germline V gene encodes CDR1 SGHVS and CDR2 FQNEAQ. This CDR3 is built from 16 residues. V was clipped by 0 bases and J by 4 bases, with 14 bases between them. Preparation of the TCRbeta library involved a method that used unique molecular identifiers. From the PCR reads, TCRdb called clonotypes with MiXCR, one entry per CDR3 protein. This table holds some 200,000 distinct CDR3 sequences, roughly a tenth found once. This sequence originates from a human donor who donated a stem cell graft to a child with SCID. The material was PBMCs from the stem cell graft donor, obtained from the stem cell graft. The rearrangement joins TRBV7-8 to TRBJ2-3, with D possibly being TRBD1 (5 bases). DNA of the CDR3: TGTGCCAGCAGCTTAGCGGGGCCGTCTTTGGCAGATACGCAGTATTTT. Amino acid sequence: CASSLAGPSLADTQYF. The full variable domain, completed using reference TRBV7-8 and TRBJ2-3, is GAGVSQSPRYKVAKRGQDVALRCDPISGHVSLFWYQQALGQGPEFLTYFQNEAQLDKSGLPSDRFFAERPEGSVSTLKIQRTQQEDSAVYLCASSLAGPSLADTQYFGPGTRLTVL.